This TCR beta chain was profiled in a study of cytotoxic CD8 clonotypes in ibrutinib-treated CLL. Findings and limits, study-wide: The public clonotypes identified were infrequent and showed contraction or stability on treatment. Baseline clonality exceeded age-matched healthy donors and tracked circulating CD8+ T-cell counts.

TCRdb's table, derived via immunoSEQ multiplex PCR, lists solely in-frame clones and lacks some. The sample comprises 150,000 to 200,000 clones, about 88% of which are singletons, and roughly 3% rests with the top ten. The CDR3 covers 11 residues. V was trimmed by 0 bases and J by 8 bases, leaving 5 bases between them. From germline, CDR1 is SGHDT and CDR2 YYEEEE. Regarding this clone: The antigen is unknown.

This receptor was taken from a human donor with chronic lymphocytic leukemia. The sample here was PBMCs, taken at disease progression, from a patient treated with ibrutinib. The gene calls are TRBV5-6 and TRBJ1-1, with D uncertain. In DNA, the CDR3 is TGTGCCAGCAGCTTGGTGGACGAAGCTTTCTTT. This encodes CASSLVDEAFF.